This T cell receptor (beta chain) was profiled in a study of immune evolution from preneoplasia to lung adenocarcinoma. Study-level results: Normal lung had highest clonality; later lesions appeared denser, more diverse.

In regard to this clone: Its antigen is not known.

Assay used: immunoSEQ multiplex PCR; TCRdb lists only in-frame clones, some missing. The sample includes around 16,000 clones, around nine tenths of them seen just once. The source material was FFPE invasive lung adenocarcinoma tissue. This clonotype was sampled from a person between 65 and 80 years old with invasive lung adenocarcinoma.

This CDR3 reads CASSRRGGAYEQYF. The CDR3 region has the DNA TGTGCCAGCAGTCGCCGCGGGGGTGCCTACGAGCAGTACTTC. The chain joins TRBV14 to TRBJ2-7; TRBD2 matches at 7 bases. The V segment lost 6 bases and the J segment 2 bases; nucleotides outside the gene matches: 7. The germline gives CDR1 SGHDN, CDR2 FVKESK. This CDR3 contains 14 residues. Using reference TRBV14 and TRBJ2-7 for the parts outside the CDR3, the full variable domain is EAGVTQFPSHSVIEKGQTVTLRCDPISGHDNLYWYRRVMGKEIKFLLHFVKESKQDESGMPNNRFLAERTGGTYSTLKVQPAELEDSGVYFCASSRRGGAYEQYFGPGTRLTVT.